A selection of T cell receptor beta chains follows, all from one sample in a study of cytomegalovirus exposure and HLA in healthy donors. Method: immunoSEQ multiplex PCR; TCRdb's copy keeps in-frame clones and lacks some. The table has under 150,000 clones, around 85% seen once; the top ten hold around 1.7%. The sequencing sample was made of PBMCs. The receptors stem from a boy younger than 18 in good health and CMV-seronegative. CDR3s include the opening cysteine and the closing phenylalanine or tryptophan. A D gene is named only where the DNA matches it firmly. Size values are once, few and many counts, or a class for expanded clones, and some rows have none.

v_call: TRBV5-1
clone_size: NA
j_call: TRBJ1-1
d_call: NA
cdr3_nt: TGCGCCAGCAGCTTGGTCGCAGGGGTGAAGACTGAAGCTTTCTTT
cdr3_aa: CASSLVAGVKTEAFF

v_call: TRBV7-6
clone_size: NA
j_call: TRBJ1-1
d_call: NA
cdr3_nt: TGTGCCAGCAGCCAAACAGGGATGAACACTGAAGCTTTCTTT
cdr3_aa: CASSQTGMNTEAFF

v_call: TRBV2
clone_size: NA
j_call: TRBJ2-6
d_call: NA
cdr3_nt: TGTGCCAGCATTTCCAGGGCTGGGGCCAACGTCCTGACTTTC
cdr3_aa: CASISRAGANVLTF

v_call: TRBV4-1
clone_size: NA
j_call: TRBJ2-5
d_call: TRBD2
cdr3_nt: TGCGCCAGCAGCCGGGTCTGGGCGGGGGAACTACAAGAGACCCAGTACTTC
cdr3_aa: CASSRVWAGELQETQYF

v_call: TRBV25-1
clone_size: once
j_call: TRBJ1-2
d_call: TRBD1
cdr3_nt: TGTGCCAGCAGTGGGGACAGAGATAACTATGGCTACACCTTC
cdr3_aa: CASSGDRDNYGYTF

v_call: TRBV5-1
clone_size: NA
j_call: TRBJ2-7
d_call: TRBD2
cdr3_nt: TGCGCCAGCAGCCAACAAGCGGGGGCGGGTGAGCAGTACTTC
cdr3_aa: CASSQQAGAGEQYF

v_call: TRBV7-8
clone_size: once
j_call: TRBJ1-2
d_call: NA
cdr3_nt: TGTGCCAGCAGCCCCCTTGCTACGTATGGCTACACCTTC
cdr3_aa: CASSPLATYGYTF

v_call: TRBV7-9
clone_size: NA
j_call: TRBJ1-2
d_call: NA
cdr3_nt: TGTGCCAGCAGCCCGACAGAGAACTATGGCTACACCTTC
cdr3_aa: CASSPTENYGYTF

v_call: TRBV29-1
clone_size: NA
j_call: TRBJ1-5
d_call: TRBD1
cdr3_nt: TGCAGCGTAGGCGAGACAGGGGGAGATCAGCCCCAGCATTTT
cdr3_aa: CSVGETGGDQPQHF

v_call: TRBV4-1
clone_size: once
j_call: TRBJ2-3
d_call: NA
cdr3_nt: TGCGCCAGCAGGCCCTCCCAGCGGTCGCGCACAGATACGCAGTATTTT
cdr3_aa: CASRPSQRSRTDTQYF

v_call: TRBV6-5
clone_size: NA
j_call: TRBJ2-1
d_call: NA
cdr3_nt: TGTGCCAGCAGTACCCCTTTCGGGGAGCAGTTCTTC
cdr3_aa: CASSTPFGEQFF

v_call: TRBV2
clone_size: NA
j_call: TRBJ2-7
d_call: TRBD2
cdr3_nt: TGTGCCAGCAACGGGGGGGTCGGTGACCCTCCCTACGAGCAGTACTTC
cdr3_aa: CASNGGVGDPPYEQYF

v_call: TRBV11-2
clone_size: NA
j_call: TRBJ2-3
d_call: TRBD2
cdr3_nt: TGTGCCAGCAGTCTGGGACTAGCGGGGGGGCTGACAGATACGCAGTATTTT
cdr3_aa: CASSLGLAGGLTDTQYF

v_call: TRBV2
clone_size: NA
j_call: TRBJ2-5
d_call: NA
cdr3_nt: TGTGCCAGCAGCCAAAACCGCGGAGAGACCCAGTACTTC
cdr3_aa: CASSQNRGETQYF

v_call: TRBV5-1
clone_size: NA
j_call: TRBJ2-3
d_call: NA
cdr3_nt: TGCGCCAGCAGCCAACGAATGAACAGGGTGACAGGCACAGATACGCAGTATTTT
cdr3_aa: CASSQRMNRVTGTDTQYF

v_call: TRBV23-1
clone_size: NA
j_call: TRBJ1-1
d_call: TRBD1
cdr3_nt: TGCGCCAGCAGTCAATCGGTCCGGGGACAGGGCGACACTGAAGCTTTCTTT
cdr3_aa: CASSQSVRGQGDTEAFF

v_call: TRBV7-2
clone_size: NA
j_call: TRBJ2-7
d_call: NA
cdr3_nt: TGTGCCAGCAGCTTAGCCGAACAGGGCCCATACTTC
cdr3_aa: CASSLAEQGPYF

v_call: TRBV6-4
clone_size: NA
j_call: TRBJ2-3
d_call: NA
cdr3_nt: TGTGCCAGCAGTCTCGGTCCGAGCACAGATACGCAGTATTTT
cdr3_aa: CASSLGPSTDTQYF

v_call: TRBV28
clone_size: NA
j_call: TRBJ2-5
d_call: NA
cdr3_nt: TGTGCCAGCAGTGAGTTTGTACAGATAAGATTGGAAGAGACCCAGTACTTC
cdr3_aa: CASSEFVQIRLEETQYF

v_call: TRBV29-1
clone_size: NA
j_call: TRBJ2-5
d_call: NA
cdr3_nt: TGCAGCGTTGTCGAGACTAGGGAGACCCAGTACTTC
cdr3_aa: CSVVETRETQYF

v_call: TRBV2
clone_size: few
j_call: TRBJ1-2
d_call: TRBD1
cdr3_nt: TGTGCCAGCGGGACAGGGGTGGATGGCTACACCTTC
cdr3_aa: CASGTGVDGYTF

v_call: TRBV6-5
clone_size: NA
j_call: TRBJ2-3
d_call: TRBD1
cdr3_nt: TGTGCCAGCAGATCACAGGGGGTCGATACGCAGTATTTT
cdr3_aa: CASRSQGVDTQYF

v_call: TRBV4-2
clone_size: NA
j_call: TRBJ1-3
d_call: NA
cdr3_nt: TGTGCCAGCAGCCAAGAGGACAGCTCTGGAAACACCATATATTTT
cdr3_aa: CASSQEDSSGNTIYF

v_call: TRBV19
clone_size: once
j_call: TRBJ2-7
d_call: TRBD1
cdr3_nt: TGTGCCAGTAGTAAGCGGGACAGGGGGTACGAGCAGTACTTC
cdr3_aa: CASSKRDRGYEQYF

v_call: TRBV4-3
clone_size: NA
j_call: TRBJ2-3
d_call: NA
cdr3_nt: TGCGCCAGCAGCCAAGCCCCCTTAGGAGGGGGGGGCACAGATACGCAGTATTTT
cdr3_aa: CASSQAPLGGGGTDTQYF

v_call: TRBV12-5
clone_size: NA
j_call: TRBJ2-1
d_call: TRBD2
cdr3_nt: TGTGCTAGTGGTTTGTTACTAGCGGGAGGGGGACGCAATGAGCAGTTCTTC
cdr3_aa: CASGLLLAGGGRNEQFF

v_call: TRBV19
clone_size: NA
j_call: TRBJ2-2
d_call: TRBD1
cdr3_nt: TGTGCCAGTAGTATAAGGGACAGGGGCCATACCGGGGAGCTGTTTTTT
cdr3_aa: CASSIRDRGHTGELFF

v_call: TRBV2
clone_size: NA
j_call: TRBJ1-6
d_call: NA
cdr3_nt: TGTGCCAGCAGGCGGGGGCAGGGGTTTTCACCCCTCCACTTT
cdr3_aa: CASRRGQGFSPLHF

v_call: TRBV5-5
clone_size: few
j_call: TRBJ1-5
d_call: NA
cdr3_nt: TGTGCCAGCAGCTTGGACAGGGTAAATCAGCCCCAGCATTTT
cdr3_aa: CASSLDRVNQPQHF

v_call: TRBV19
clone_size: NA
j_call: TRBJ1-5
d_call: TRBD1
cdr3_nt: TGTGCCAGTAGTATGAAGATCGGACAGGGATGGCAGCCCCAGCATTTT
cdr3_aa: CASSMKIGQGWQPQHF

v_call: TRBV10-3
clone_size: NA
j_call: TRBJ1-2
d_call: TRBD1
cdr3_nt: TGTGCCATCAGTGTCCCATCAGGGGGCTATGGCTACACCTTC
cdr3_aa: CAISVPSGGYGYTF

v_call: TRBV7-9
clone_size: NA
j_call: TRBJ2-7
d_call: TRBD1
cdr3_nt: TGTGCCAGCAGCGCGAGTGGGACAGGGGTCCACGAGCAGTACTTC
cdr3_aa: CASSASGTGVHEQYF

v_call: TRBV7-2
clone_size: NA
j_call: TRBJ2-2
d_call: NA
cdr3_nt: TGTGCCAGCAGCTTAGTAGCGGCAGGATCTCCCGGGGAGCTGTTTTTT
cdr3_aa: CASSLVAAGSPGELFF

v_call: TRBV27
clone_size: once
j_call: TRBJ2-1
d_call: TRBD1
cdr3_nt: TGTGCCAGCATCCCCACCGCTGGACAGGGGGCGAAGTACAATGAGCAGTTCTTC
cdr3_aa: CASIPTAGQGAKYNEQFF

v_call: TRBV19
clone_size: NA
j_call: TRBJ1-5
d_call: NA
cdr3_nt: TGTGCCAGTAGTATCCAAGGCGCCCGGGGGCCCCAGCATTTT
cdr3_aa: CASSIQGARGPQHF

v_call: TRBV29-1
clone_size: NA
j_call: TRBJ2-4
d_call: NA
cdr3_nt: TGCAGCGTTGAAGGGGGGGCGGGAGCGACGGACATTCAGTACTTC
cdr3_aa: CSVEGGAGATDIQYF

v_call: TRBV5-4
clone_size: once
j_call: TRBJ1-5
d_call: TRBD1
cdr3_nt: TGTGCCCGCCGTATAGGACAGGGACGGTCTCAGCCCCAGCATTTT
cdr3_aa: CARRIGQGRSQPQHF

v_call: TRBV13
clone_size: NA
j_call: TRBJ2-5
d_call: NA
cdr3_nt: TGTGCCAGCAGCTTGTCCCAGGGTAGAGAGACCCAGTACTTC
cdr3_aa: CASSLSQGRETQYF

v_call: TRBV5-1
clone_size: NA
j_call: TRBJ2-7
d_call: NA
cdr3_nt: TGCGCCAGCAGCTTGGAGGACAGCCGTATTGAGCAGTACTTC
cdr3_aa: CASSLEDSRIEQYF

v_call: TRBV11-2
clone_size: NA
j_call: TRBJ1-1
d_call: NA
cdr3_nt: TGTGCCAGCAGCTTAGTTGTCCGTCTTTTGAACACTGAAGCTTTCTTT
cdr3_aa: CASSLVVRLLNTEAFF